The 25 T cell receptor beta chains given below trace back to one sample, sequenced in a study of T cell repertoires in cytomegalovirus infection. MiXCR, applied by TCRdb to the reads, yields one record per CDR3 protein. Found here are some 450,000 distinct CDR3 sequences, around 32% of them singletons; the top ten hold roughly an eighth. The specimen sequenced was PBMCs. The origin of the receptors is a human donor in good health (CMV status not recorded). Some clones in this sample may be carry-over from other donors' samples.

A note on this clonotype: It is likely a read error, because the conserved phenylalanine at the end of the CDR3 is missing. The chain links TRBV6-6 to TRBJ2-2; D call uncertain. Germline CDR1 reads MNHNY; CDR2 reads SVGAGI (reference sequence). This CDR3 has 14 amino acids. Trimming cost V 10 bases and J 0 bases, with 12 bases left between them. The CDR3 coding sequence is TGTGCCACCCGAACGCTCGCGAACACCGGGGAGCTGTTTTGT. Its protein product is CATRTLANTGELFC.

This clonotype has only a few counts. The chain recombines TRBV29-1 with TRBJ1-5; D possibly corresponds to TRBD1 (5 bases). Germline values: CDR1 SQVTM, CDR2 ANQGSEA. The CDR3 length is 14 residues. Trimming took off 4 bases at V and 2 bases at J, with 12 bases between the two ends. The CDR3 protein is CSVAGGTGNQPQHF. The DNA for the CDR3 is TGCAGCGTTGCCGGGGGAACGGGCAATCAGCCCCAGCATTTT.

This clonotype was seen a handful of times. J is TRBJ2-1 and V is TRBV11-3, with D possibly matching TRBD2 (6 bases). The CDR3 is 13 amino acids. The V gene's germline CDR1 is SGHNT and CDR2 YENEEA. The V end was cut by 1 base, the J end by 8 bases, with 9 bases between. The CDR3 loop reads CASSLASEDEQFF. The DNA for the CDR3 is TGTGCCAGCAGCTTAGCTAGCGAGGATGAGCAGTTCTTC.

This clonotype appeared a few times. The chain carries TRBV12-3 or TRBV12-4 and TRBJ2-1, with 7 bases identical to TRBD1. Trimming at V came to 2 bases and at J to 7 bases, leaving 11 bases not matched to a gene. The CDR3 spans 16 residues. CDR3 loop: CASSLWDSTKVNEQFF. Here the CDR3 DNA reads TGTGCCAGCAGTTTATGGGACAGCACGAAGGTAAATGAGCAGTTCTTC.

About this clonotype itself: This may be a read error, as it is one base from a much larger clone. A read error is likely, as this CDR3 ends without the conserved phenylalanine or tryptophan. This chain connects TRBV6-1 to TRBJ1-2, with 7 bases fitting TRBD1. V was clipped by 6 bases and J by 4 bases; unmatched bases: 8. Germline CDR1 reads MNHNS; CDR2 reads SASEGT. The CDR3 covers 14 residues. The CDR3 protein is CASSPTGDSYGYTL. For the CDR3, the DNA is TGTGCCAGCAGCCCCACAGGGGATAGCTATGGCTACACCTTA.

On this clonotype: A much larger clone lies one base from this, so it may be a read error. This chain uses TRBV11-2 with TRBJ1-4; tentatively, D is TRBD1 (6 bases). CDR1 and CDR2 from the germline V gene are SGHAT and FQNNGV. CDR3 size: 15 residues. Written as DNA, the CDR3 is TGTACCAGCAGCCCAAAGACAGGAGTCAATGAAAAACTGTTTTTT. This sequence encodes CTSSPKTGVNEKLFF.

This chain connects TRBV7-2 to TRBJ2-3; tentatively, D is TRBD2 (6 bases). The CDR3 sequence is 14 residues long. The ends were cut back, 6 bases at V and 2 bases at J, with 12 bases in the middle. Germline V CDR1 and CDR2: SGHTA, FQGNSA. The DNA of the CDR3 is TGTGCCAGCAGTGCGGGGCCCCTCACAGATACGCAGTATTTT. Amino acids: CASSAGPLTDTQYF. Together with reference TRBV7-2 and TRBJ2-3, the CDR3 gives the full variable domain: GAGVSQSPSNKVTEKGKDVELRCDPISGHTALYWYRQSLGQGLEFLIYFQGNSAPDKSGLPSDRFSAERTGGSVSTLTIQRTQQEDSAVYLCASSAGPLTDTQYFGPGTRLTVL.

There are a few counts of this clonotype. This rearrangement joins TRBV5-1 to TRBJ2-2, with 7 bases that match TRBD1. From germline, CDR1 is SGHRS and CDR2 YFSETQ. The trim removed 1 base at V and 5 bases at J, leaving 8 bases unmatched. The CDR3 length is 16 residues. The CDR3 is CASSLTTGLRTGELFF. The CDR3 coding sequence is TGCGCCAGCAGCTTGACGACAGGGCTAAGAACCGGGGAGCTGTTTTTT.

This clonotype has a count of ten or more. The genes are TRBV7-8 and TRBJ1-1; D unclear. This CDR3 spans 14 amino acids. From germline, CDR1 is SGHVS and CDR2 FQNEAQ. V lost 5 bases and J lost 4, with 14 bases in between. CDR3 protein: CASSPEWHGTEAFF. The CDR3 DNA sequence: TGTGCCAGCAGCCCAGAATGGCACGGCACTGAAGCTTTCTTT. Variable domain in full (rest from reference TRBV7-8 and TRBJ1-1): GAGVSQSPRYKVAKRGQDVALRCDPISGHVSLFWYQQALGQGPEFLTYFQNEAQLDKSGLPSDRFFAERPEGSVSTLKIQRTQQEDSAVYLCASSPEWHGTEAFFGQGTRLTVV.

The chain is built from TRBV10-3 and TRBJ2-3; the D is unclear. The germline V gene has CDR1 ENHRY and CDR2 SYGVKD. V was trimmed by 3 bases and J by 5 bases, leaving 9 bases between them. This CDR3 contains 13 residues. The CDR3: CAISERIVDTQYF. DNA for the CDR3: TGTGCCATCAGTGAACGGATTGTAGATACGCAGTATTTT.

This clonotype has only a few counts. The CDR3 protein is CASSQGLGRQPQHF. The CDR3 coding sequence is TGTGCCAGCAGTCAGGGCTTGGGGAGGCAGCCCCAGCATTTT. The rearrangement links TRBV12-3 or TRBV12-4 to TRBJ1-5, with a tentative D call TRBD1 (5 bases). Trimming left V 5 bases short and J 7 bases short, with 15 bases between. This CDR3 spans 14 amino acids.

As DNA, the CDR3 is TGTGCCAGCAGCTTGGGTCCACAGGAGCAGTACTTC. Translation gives CASSLGPQEQYF. The chain joins TRBV7-6 to TRBJ2-7, with D unclear. The CDR3 is 12 amino acids. CDR1 is SGHVS, CDR2 FNYEAQ, per germline. V lost 3 bases, J lost 7 bases, and 10 bases lay in between.

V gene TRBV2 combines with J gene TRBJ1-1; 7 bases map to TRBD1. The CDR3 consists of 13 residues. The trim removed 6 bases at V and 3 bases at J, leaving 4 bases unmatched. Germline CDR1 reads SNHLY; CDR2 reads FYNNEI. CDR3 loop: CASRWQGDTEAFF. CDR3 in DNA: TGTGCCAGCAGATGGCAGGGGGACACTGAAGCTTTCTTT.

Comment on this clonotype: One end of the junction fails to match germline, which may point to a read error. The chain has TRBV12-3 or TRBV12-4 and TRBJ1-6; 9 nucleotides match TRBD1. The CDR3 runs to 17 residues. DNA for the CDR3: TGTGCCAGCAGTTTCGGGACAGGGATTAGGCATAATTCAACCCTCCACTTT. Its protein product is CASSFGTGIRHNSTLHF.

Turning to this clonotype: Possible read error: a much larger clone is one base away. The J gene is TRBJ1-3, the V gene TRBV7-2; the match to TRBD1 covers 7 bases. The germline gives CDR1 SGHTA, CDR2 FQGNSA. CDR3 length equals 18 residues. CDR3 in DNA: TGTGCCAGCAGCCCCGGGACAGACCACTATCTCTCTAGAAACACCATATATTTT. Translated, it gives CASSPGTDHYLSRNTIYF.

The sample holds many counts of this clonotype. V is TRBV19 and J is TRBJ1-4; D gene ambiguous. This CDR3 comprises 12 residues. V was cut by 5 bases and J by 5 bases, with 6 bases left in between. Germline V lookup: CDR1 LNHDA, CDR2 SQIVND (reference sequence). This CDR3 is CASSLKNEKLFF. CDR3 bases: TGTGCCAGTAGTCTCAAAAATGAAAAACTGTTTTTT.

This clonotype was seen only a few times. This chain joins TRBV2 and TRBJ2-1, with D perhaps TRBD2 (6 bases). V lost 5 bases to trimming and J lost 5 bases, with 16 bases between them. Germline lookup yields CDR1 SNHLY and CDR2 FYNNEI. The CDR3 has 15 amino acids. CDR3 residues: CASSPVRTNHNEQFF. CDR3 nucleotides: TGTGCCAGCAGTCCCGTCCGGACTAATCACAATGAGCAGTTCTTC.

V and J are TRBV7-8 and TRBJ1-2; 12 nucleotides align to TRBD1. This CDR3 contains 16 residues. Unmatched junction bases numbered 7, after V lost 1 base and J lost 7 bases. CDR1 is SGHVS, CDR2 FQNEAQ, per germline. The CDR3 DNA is TGTGCCAGCAGCTTAGTGCCGGGACAGGGGGCGGTTGGCTACACCTTC. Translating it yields CASSLVPGQGAVGYTF. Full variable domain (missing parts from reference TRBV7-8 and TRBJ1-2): GAGVSQSPRYKVAKRGQDVALRCDPISGHVSLFWYQQALGQGPEFLTYFQNEAQLDKSGLPSDRFFAERPEGSVSTLKIQRTQQEDSAVYLCASSLVPGQGAVGYTFGSGTRLTVV.

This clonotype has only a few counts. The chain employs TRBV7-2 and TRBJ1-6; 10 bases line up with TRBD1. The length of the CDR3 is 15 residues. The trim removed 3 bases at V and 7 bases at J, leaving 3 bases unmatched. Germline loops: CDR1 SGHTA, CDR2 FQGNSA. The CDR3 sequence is CASSFPGQGNSPLHF. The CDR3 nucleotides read TGTGCCAGCAGCTTTCCGGGACAGGGGAATTCACCCCTCCACTTT.

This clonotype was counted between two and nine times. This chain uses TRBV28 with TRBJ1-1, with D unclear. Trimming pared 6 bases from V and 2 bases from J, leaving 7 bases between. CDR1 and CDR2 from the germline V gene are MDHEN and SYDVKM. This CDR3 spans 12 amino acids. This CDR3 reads CASRYSNTEAFF. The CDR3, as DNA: TGTGCCAGCAGATACAGTAACACTGAAGCTTTCTTT.

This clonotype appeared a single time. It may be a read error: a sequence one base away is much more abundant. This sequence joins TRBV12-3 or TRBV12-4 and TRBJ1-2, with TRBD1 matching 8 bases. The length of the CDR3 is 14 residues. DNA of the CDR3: TGTTCCAGCAATCAACCAGGACAGGGTAGGAGCTACACCTTC. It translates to CSSNQPGQGRSYTF.

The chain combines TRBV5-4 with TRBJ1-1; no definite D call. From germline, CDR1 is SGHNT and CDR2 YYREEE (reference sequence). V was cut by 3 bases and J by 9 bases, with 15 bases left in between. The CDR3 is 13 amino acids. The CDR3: CASSSQTHLQAFF. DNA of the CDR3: TGTGCCAGCAGCTCCCAGACACACCTGCAAGCTTTCTTT.

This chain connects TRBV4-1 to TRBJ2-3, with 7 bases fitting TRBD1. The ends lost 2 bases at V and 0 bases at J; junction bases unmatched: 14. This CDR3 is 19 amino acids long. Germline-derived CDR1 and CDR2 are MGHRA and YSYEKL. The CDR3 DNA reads TGCGCCAGCAGCCAACTTAAGACGACAGGGCTTTCTAGCACAGATACGCAGTATTTT. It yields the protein CASSQLKTTGLSSTDTQYF.

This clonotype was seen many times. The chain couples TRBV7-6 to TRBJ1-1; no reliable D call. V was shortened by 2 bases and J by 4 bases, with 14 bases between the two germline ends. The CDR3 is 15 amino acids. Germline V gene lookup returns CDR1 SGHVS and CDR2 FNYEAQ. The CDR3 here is CASSLRRGQGTEAFF. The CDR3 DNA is TGTGCCAGCAGCTTAAGGCGAGGGCAAGGCACTGAAGCTTTCTTT.

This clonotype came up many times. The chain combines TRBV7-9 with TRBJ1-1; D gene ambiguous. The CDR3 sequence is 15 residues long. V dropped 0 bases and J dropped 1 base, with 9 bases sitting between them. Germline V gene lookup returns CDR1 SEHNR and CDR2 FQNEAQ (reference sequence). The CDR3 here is CASSLAAGPNTEAFF. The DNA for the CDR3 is TGTGCCAGCAGCTTAGCGGCTGGCCCGAACACTGAAGCTTTCTTT. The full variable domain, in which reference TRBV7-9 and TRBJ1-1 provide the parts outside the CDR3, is DTGVSQNPRHKITKRGQNVTFRCDPISEHNRLYWYRQTLGQGPEFLTYFQNEAQLEKSRLLSDRFSAERPKGSFSTLEIQRTEQGDSAMYLCASSLAAGPNTEAFFGQGTRLTVV.